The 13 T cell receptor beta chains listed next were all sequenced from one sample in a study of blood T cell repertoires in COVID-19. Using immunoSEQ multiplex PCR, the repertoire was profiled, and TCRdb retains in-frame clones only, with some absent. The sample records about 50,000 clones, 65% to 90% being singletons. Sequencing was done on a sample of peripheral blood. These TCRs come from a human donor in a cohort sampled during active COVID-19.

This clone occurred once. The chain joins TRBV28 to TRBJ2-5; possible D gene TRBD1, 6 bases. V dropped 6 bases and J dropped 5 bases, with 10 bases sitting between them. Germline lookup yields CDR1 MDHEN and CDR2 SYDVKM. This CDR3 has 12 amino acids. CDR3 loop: CASRTGTETQYF. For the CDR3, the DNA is TGTGCCAGCAGAACAGGGACGGAGACCCAGTACTTC. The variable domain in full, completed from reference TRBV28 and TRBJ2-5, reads DVKVTQSSRYLVKRTGEKVFLECVQDMDHENMFWYRQDPGLGLRLIYFSYDVKMKEKGDIPEGYSVSREKKERFSLILESASTNQTSMYLCASRTGTETQYFGPGTRLLVL.

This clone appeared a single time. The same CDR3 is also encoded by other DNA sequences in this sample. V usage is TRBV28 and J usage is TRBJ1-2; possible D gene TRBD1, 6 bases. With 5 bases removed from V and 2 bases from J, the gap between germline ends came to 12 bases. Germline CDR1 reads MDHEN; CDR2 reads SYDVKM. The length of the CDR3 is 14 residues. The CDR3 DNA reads TGTGCCAGCAGTCTATCCGGGACAAACTATGGCTACACCTTC. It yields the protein CASSLSGTNYGYTF.

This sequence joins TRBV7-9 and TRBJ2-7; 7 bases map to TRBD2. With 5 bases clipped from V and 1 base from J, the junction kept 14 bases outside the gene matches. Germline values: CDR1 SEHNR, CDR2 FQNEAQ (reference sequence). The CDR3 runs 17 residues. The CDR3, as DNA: TGTGCCAGCAGCCCCGCCTCCAGCGGGGTAGGATCCTACGAGCAGTACTTC. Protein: CASSPASSGVGSYEQYF.

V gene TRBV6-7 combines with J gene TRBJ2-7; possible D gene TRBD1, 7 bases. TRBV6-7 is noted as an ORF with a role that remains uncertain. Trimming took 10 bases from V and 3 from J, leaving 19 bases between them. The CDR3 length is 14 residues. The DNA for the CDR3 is TGTGCCACCTCAATGCGGGACAGATACTACGAGCAGTACTTC. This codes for CATSMRDRYYEQYF.

CDR3 sequence (DNA): TGTGCCAGCAGCGTAGGCAGGGGCAGGGCAGATACGCAGTATTTT. Amino acids: CASSVGRGRADTQYF. This chain links TRBV9 with TRBJ2-3, with TRBD1 as a possible D gene (6 bases). The CDR3 length is 15 residues. The germline V gene encodes CDR1 SGDLS and CDR2 YYNGEE. With 0 bases removed from V and 4 bases from J, the gap between germline ends came to 12 bases.

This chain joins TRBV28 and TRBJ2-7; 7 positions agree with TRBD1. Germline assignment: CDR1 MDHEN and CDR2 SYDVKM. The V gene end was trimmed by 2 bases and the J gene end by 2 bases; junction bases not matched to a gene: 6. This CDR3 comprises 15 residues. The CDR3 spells CASSLPGTATYEQYF. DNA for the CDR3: TGTGCCAGCAGTTTACCCGGGACAGCTACCTACGAGCAGTACTTC. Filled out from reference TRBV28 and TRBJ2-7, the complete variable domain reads DVKVTQSSRYLVKRTGEKVFLECVQDMDHENMFWYRQDPGLGLRLIYFSYDVKMKEKGDIPEGYSVSREKKERFSLILESASTNQTSMYLCASSLPGTATYEQYFGPGTRLTVT.

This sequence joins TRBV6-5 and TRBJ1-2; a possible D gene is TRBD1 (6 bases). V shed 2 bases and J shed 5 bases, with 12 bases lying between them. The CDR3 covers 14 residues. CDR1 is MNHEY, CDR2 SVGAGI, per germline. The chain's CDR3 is CASSYRQVGYGYTF. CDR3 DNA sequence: TGTGCCAGCAGTTACCGACAGGTCGGGTATGGCTACACCTTC.

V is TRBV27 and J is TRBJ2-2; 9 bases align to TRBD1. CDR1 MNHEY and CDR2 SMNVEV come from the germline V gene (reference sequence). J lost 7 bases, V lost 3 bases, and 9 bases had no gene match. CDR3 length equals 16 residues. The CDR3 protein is CASSFFPGQGNGELFF. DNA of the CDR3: TGTGCCAGCAGTTTTTTCCCGGGACAGGGTAACGGGGAGCTGTTTTTT.

This CDR3 is CASSYPGASYEQYF. The CDR3 nucleotides are TGTGCCAGCAGTTACCCAGGGGCCTCCTACGAGCAGTACTTC. The chain joins TRBV6-2 or TRBV6-3 to TRBJ2-7; TRBD1 might be the D (6 bases). Trimming cost V 2 bases and J 0 bases, with 8 bases left between them. There are 14 residues in the CDR3. Germline CDR1 is MNHEY and CDR2 is SVGEGT.

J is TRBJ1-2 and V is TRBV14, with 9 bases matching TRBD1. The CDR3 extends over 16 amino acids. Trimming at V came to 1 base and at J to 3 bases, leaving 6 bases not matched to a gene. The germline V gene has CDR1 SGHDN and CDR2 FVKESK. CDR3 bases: TGTGCCAGCAGCCAAGGTTACAGGGGGCGAGACTATGGCTACACCTTC. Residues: CASSQGYRGRDYGYTF.

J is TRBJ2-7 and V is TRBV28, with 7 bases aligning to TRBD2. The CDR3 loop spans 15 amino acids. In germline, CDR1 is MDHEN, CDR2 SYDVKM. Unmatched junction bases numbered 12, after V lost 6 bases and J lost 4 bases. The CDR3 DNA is TGTGCCAGCAGGTCTTCTAGCGGTAGCCTATACGAGCAGTACTTC. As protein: CASRSSSGSLYEQYF.

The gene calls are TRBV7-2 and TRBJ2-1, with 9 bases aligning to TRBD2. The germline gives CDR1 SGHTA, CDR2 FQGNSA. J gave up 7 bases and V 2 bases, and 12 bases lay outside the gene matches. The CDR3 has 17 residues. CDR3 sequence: CASSLRKREAWGNEQFF. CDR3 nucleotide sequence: TGTGCCAGCAGCTTACGGAAGCGGGAGGCCTGGGGTAATGAGCAGTTCTTC.

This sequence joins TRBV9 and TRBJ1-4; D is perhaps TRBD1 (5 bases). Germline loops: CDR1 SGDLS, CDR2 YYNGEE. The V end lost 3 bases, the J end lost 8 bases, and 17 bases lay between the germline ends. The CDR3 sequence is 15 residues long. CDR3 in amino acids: CASSGSGGTEEKLFF. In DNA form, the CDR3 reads TGTGCCAGCAGCGGATCGGGGGGGACTGAGGAAAAACTGTTTTTT.